A selection of T cell receptor beta chains follows, all from one sample in a study of shared clonotypes between healthy human individuals. TCRdb's copy holds only in-frame clones and misses some; the assay was immunoSEQ multiplex PCR. This table holds around 240,000 clones, about 65% found once. The sequenced sample consisted of memory CD4+ T cells sorted from blood. The origin of the receptors is a man younger than 40 in good health. Each CDR3 is given with its conserved first and last residue. D genes are given only for firm matches. A clone size is listed for some rows: how often the clone was seen (once, few, many), or a class if it is expanded.

D: TRBD1
size: NA
J: TRBJ1-5
V: TRBV18
DNA: TGTGCCAGCTGGACAGGGGAGGAAGGGCCCCAGCATTTT
CDR3: CASWTGEEGPQHF

D: NA
size: NA
J: TRBJ1-4
V: TRBV5-6
DNA: TGTGCCAGCAGCTCCTTAGGACAGTCTCTTGAAAAACTGTTTTTT
CDR3: CASSSLGQSLEKLFF

D: NA
size: NA
J: TRBJ2-3
V: TRBV5-1
DNA: TGCGCCAGTCAAAGCGGGTCTCGCACAGATACGCAGTATTTT
CDR3: CASQSGSRTDTQYF

D: NA
size: NA
J: TRBJ1-5
V: TRBV28
DNA: TGTGCCAGCACGTACCAGCCGAGGGGAAATCAGCCCCAGCATTTT
CDR3: CASTYQPRGNQPQHF

D: NA
size: NA
J: TRBJ1-1
V: TRBV5-1
DNA: TGCGCCAGCAGCCAGAGTCAAGGACGGAACACTGAAGCTTTCTTT
CDR3: CASSQSQGRNTEAFF

D: NA
size: few
J: TRBJ1-1
V: TRBV29-1
DNA: TGCAGCGTCGGGGTAGGGGCTACTGAAGCTTTCTTT
CDR3: CSVGVGATEAFF

D: TRBD1
size: NA
J: TRBJ2-1
V: TRBV2
DNA: TGTGCCAGCAGGAGGGACAGGGACAATGAGCAGTTCTTC
CDR3: CASRRDRDNEQFF

D: TRBD2
size: NA
J: TRBJ2-3
V: TRBV5-6
DNA: TGTGCCAGCAGCTTGCTAGCGGAAAGCACAGATACGCAGTATTTT
CDR3: CASSLLAESTDTQYF

D: NA
size: few
J: TRBJ2-7
V: TRBV6-6
DNA: TGTGCCAGCAGTCGCGGACAGTACGAGCAGTACTTC
CDR3: CASSRGQYEQYF

D: NA
size: NA
J: TRBJ2-6
V: TRBV27
DNA: TGTGCCAGCAGTCGAACAGGGAGCGGGGCCAACGTCCTGACTTTC
CDR3: CASSRTGSGANVLTF

D: TRBD1
size: NA
J: TRBJ2-3
V: TRBV5-6
DNA: TGTGCCAGCAGCTTGGAGACAGGGGGCATGACAGATACGCAGTATTTT
CDR3: CASSLETGGMTDTQYF

D: TRBD1
size: many
J: TRBJ1-2
V: TRBV5-1
DNA: TGCGCCAGCAGCCCGGACCCCGGGACAGGGTCTGGCTACACCTTC
CDR3: CASSPDPGTGSGYTF

D: NA
size: NA
J: TRBJ1-5
V: TRBV19
DNA: TGTGCCAGTAGTAGTGGCTCCGGGCGCAATCAGCCCCAGCATTTT
CDR3: CASSSGSGRNQPQHF

D: NA
size: NA
J: TRBJ2-1
V: TRBV11-2
DNA: TGTGCCAGCAGCCCCGGGCCAAACTACAATGAGCAGTTCTTC
CDR3: CASSPGPNYNEQFF

D: TRBD2
size: once
J: TRBJ2-1
V: TRBV18
DNA: TGTGCCAGCTCAAATACTAGCGGGCCTTACAATGAGCAGTTCTTC
CDR3: CASSNTSGPYNEQFF